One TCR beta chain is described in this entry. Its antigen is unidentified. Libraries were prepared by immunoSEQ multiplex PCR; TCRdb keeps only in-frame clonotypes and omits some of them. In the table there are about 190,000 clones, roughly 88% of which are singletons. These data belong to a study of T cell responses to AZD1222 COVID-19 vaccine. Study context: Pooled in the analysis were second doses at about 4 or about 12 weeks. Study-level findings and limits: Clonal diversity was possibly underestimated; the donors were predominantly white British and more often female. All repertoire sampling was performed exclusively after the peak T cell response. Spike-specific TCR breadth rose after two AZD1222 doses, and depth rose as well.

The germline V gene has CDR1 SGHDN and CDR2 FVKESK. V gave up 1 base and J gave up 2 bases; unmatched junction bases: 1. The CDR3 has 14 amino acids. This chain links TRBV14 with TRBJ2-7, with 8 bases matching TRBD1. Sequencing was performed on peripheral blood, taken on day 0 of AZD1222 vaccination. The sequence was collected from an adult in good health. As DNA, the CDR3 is TGTGCCAGCAGCCAAGGCAGGGGGCCCTACGAGCAGTACTTC. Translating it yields CASSQGRGPYEQYF.